This TCR beta chain was documented in a study of blood T cells in healthy people across ages. General observations from the study: In these data, TCR beta diversity tracked strongly with naive T cell percentage. The CMV status of each donor remained undetermined, and this could have confounded shifts in expanded clonotypes.

About this clonotype itself: No antigen is known for it.

This CDR3 comprises 16 residues. From germline, CDR1 is LGHDT and CDR2 YNNKEL (reference sequence). The J segment lost 7 bases and the V segment lost 1 base, leaving 9 bases of the junction unmatched. A second PCR, run for roughly 7 to 11 cycles, used a sample-barcoded 5' primer plus a J-beta primer mix. TCRdb called the 5' RACE reads again in MiXCR, with one record for every CDR3 protein. The table lists roughly 700,000 distinct CDR3 sequences, over 45% of them singletons, with 30% to 40% in the top ten. The sample consisted of blood. The V and J genes are TRBV3-1 and TRBJ1-5, with 8 nucleotides matching TRBD1. This TCR was recovered from a woman aged 55-75 years in good health. The CDR3 region has the DNA TGTGCCAGCAGCCAAGGGCCGACAGGGGCGGTGCAGCCCCAGCATTTT. This codes for CASSQGPTGAVQPQHF.